The 13 T cell receptor beta chains below all came from one sample that was sequenced in a study of T cell repertoires in aging, cancer and after chemotherapy. A mixed TRB-A/B primer pool amplified rearranged TRB by multiplex touch-down PCR. In TCRdb, the multiplex PCR reads were re-called with MiXCR into one record per CDR3 protein. The sample consists of about 19,000 distinct CDR3 sequences, approximately 35% of them appearing once. TCR beta rearrangements were amplified from peripheral blood genomic DNA. The source material was blood. The receptors shown here come from a human donor with a solid tumor.

This clonotype was recorded a few times. The chain has TRBV27 and TRBJ2-2; the D gene could be TRBD1 or TRBD2 (5 bases each). Germline V gene sequence: CDR1 MNHEY, CDR2 SMNVEV (reference sequence). Trimming removed 2 bases from V and 7 bases from J, with 14 bases in between. The CDR3 covers 15 residues. In nucleotides, the CDR3 is TGTGCCAGCAGTTTAACAGGCCCCACTAGCGGGGAGCTGTTTTTT. Its protein is CASSLTGPTSGELFF.

This rearrangement joins TRBV20-1 to TRBJ2-3, with 8 bases matching TRBD1. This CDR3 is built from 14 residues. V was pared by 4 bases and J by 2 bases, with 5 bases of the junction left unmatched. Germline CDR1 is DFQATT and CDR2 is SNEGSKA (reference sequence). The CDR3 sequence: CSATGTGPTDTQYF. The CDR3 DNA follows: TGCAGTGCTACAGGGACAGGTCCCACAGATACGCAGTATTTT.

The chain joins TRBV7-2 to TRBJ1-3; D is uncertain. V shed 6 bases and J shed 0 bases, with 6 bases lying between them. The CDR3 is 13 residues long. Germline CDR1 reads SGHTA; CDR2 reads FQGNSA. The CDR3 is CASRPNSGNTIYF. CDR3 DNA: TGTGCCAGCAGGCCTAACTCTGGAAACACCATATATTTT.

The chain recombines TRBV10-3 with TRBJ2-3, with D perhaps TRBD1 (6 bases). V was trimmed by 6 bases and J by 9 bases, leaving 16 bases between them. The CDR3 is made up of 13 amino acids. The germline CDR1 and CDR2 sequences are ENHRY and SYGVKD. This CDR3 reads CAISDRTGFTQYF. The CDR3 nucleotides are TGTGCCATCAGCGACCGCACAGGGTTCACGCAGTATTTT.

The chain couples TRBV6-1 to TRBJ1-4; tentative D call: TRBD1 (5 bases). Trimming removed 4 bases at V and 5 bases at J, with 14 bases between. CDR3 length: 15 amino acids. CDR1 MNHNS and CDR2 SASEGT come from the germline V gene. CDR3 residues: CASSASDGGNEKLFF. CDR3 in DNA: TGTGCCAGCAGTGCTTCCGACGGGGGAAATGAAAAACTGTTTTTT.

The chain links TRBV30 to TRBJ1-3; D call uncertain. CDR3 size: 11 residues. Trimming removed 1 base from V and 5 bases from J, with 3 bases in between. Germline CDR1 reads GTSNPN; CDR2 reads SVGIG (reference sequence). CDR3 bases: TGTGCCTGGAGTGACCGAAACACCATATATTTT. Its translation is CAWSDRNTIYF.

The rearrangement uses TRBV6-2 or TRBV6-3 and TRBJ1-5, with D perhaps TRBD1 (6 bases). CDR3 length equals 13 residues. Germline V lookup: CDR1 MNHEY, CDR2 SVGEGT. Deletions cut 6 bases from V and 1 base from J, with 7 bases between. DNA for the CDR3: TGTGCCAGCAGAACAGGGAGCAATCAGCCCCAGCATTTT. Its protein product is CASRTGSNQPQHF.

CDR3 sequence (DNA): TGTGCCAGCTCACCCCTTAACAATGAGCAGTTCTTC. Its translation: CASSPLNNEQFF. J is TRBJ2-1 and V is TRBV18; D is uncertain. The length of the CDR3 is 12 residues. Deletions cut 3 bases from V and 5 bases from J, with 5 bases between. CDR1 is KGHSH and CDR2 is LQKENI in the germline V gene.

By proportion, this clonotype is medium-sized. The chain has TRBV29-1 and TRBJ2-3; D gene ambiguous. CDR1 and CDR2 from the germline V gene are SQVTM and ANQGSEA. V lost 3 bases, J lost 2 bases, and 6 bases lay in between. This CDR3 has 12 residues. DNA for the CDR3: TGCAGCGTTGAGACTGACACAGATACGCAGTATTTT. This gives the protein CSVETDTDTQYF.

There are a few counts of this clonotype. The V call is TRBV6-1, the J call TRBJ1-2; possible D gene TRBD1, 6 bases. CDR1 MNHNS and CDR2 SASEGT come from the germline V gene. Trimming took 1 base from V and 2 from J, leaving 11 bases between them. This CDR3 spans 15 amino acids. This CDR3 reads CASSEVVGGNYGYTF. CDR3 nucleotide sequence: TGTGCCAGCAGTGAAGTTGTCGGGGGCAACTATGGCTACACCTTC.

J is TRBJ2-6 and V is TRBV6-1; D gene ambiguous. Trimming stripped 7 bases from V and 1 base from J, with 8 bases between. CDR1 is MNHNS and CDR2 is SASEGT in the germline V gene. The CDR3 covers 14 residues. CDR3 nucleotide sequence: TGTGCCAGCAACCACGATTCTGGGGCCAACGTCCTGACTTTC. Translating gives CASNHDSGANVLTF.

The rearrangement links TRBV10-3 to TRBJ2-2, with TRBD2 as a possible D gene (6 bases). V gave up 8 bases and J gave up 9 bases, with 22 bases separating them. This CDR3 is 15 amino acids long. The germline gives CDR1 ENHRY, CDR2 SYGVKD. For the CDR3, the DNA is TGTGCCATCCCTTTGGAGGGACGCCCTGGCCGGGAGCTGTTTTTT. It yields the protein CAIPLEGRPGRELFF.

The chain couples TRBV6-5 to TRBJ2-3; 7 bases map to TRBD1. CDR3 length: 15 residues. V dropped 3 bases and J dropped 5; count of bases not matched to a gene: 8. Germline CDR1 MNHEY, CDR2 SVGAGI. The CDR3 DNA reads as TGTGCCAGCAGTTATCGACAGGGATCCAAAGATACGCAGTATTTT. Its translation is CASSYRQGSKDTQYF.